The TCR beta chain described here comes from a study of PD-1 blockade in classical Hodgkin lymphoma. Study-wide findings and caveats: TCR diversity at baseline was reported to be reduced in newly diagnosed patients relative to healthy donors. The drivers behind the repertoire differences, possibly disease activity or prior therapy, remain undefined.

Indicated time point: newly diagnosed, previously untreated cHL patient sample. Magnetic negative selection was used to purify CD4+ T cells from thawed PBMCs. Investigators turned to newly diagnosed, untreated classical Hodgkin lymphoma PBMCs for comparison. V lost 5 bases and J 4 bases, leaving 13 bases between the germline ends. CDR3 length: 14 residues. Germline values: CDR1 SGHTA, CDR2 FQGTGA. The method was immunoSEQ multiplex PCR; TCRdb's version includes in-frame clones alone and lacks a portion of them. The sample consists of nearly 25,000 clones, under 95% of them appearing once. Comments on this clone: Antigen unknown.

This chain links TRBV7-3 with TRBJ2-3, with unresolved D. The origin of this receptor is a human donor with classical Hodgkin lymphoma. What was sequenced was CD4+ T cells from blood. DNA of the CDR3: TGTGCCAGCAGCGCTACTCTAGGTCCAGATACGCAGTATTTT. Translated: CASSATLGPDTQYF.